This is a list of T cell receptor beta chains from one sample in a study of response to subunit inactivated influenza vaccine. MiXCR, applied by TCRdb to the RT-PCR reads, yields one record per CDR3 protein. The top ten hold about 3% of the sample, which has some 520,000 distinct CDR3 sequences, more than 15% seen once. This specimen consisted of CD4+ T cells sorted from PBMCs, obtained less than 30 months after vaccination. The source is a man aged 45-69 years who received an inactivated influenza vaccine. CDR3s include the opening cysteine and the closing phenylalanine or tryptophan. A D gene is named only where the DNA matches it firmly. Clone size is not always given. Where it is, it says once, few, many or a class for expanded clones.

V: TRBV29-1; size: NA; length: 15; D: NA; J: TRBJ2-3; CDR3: CSVGGLVATTDTQYF; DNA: TGCAGCGTCGGGGGCCTAGTAGCGACCACAGATACGCAGTATTTT
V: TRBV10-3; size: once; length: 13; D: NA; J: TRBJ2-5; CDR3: CAIRATGQETQYF; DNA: TGTGCCATCAGGGCGACAGGCCAAGAGACCCAGTACTTC
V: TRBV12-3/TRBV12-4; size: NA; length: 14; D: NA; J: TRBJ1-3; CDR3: CASTIGGFGNTIYF; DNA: TGTGCCAGCACTATTGGGGGTTTTGGAAACACCATATATTTT
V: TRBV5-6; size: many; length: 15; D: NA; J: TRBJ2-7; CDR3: CASSLTGTLGDEQYF; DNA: TGTGCCAGCAGCCTAACCGGGACTTTGGGCGACGAGCAGTACTTC
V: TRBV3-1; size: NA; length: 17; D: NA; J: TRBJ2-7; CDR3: CASSQSLYWGQGYEQYF; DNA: TGTGCCAGCAGCCAAAGTCTCTACTGGGGGCAGGGCTACGAGCAGTACTTC
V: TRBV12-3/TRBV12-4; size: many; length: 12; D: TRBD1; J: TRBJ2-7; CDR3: CASSFDREEQYF; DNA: TGTGCCAGCAGTTTTGACAGGGAAGAGCAGTACTTC
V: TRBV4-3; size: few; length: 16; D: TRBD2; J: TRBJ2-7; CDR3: CASSQAASGVTYEQYF; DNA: TGCGCCAGCAGCCAAGCTGCTAGCGGGGTTACCTACGAGCAGTACTTC
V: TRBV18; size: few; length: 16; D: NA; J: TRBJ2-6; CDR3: CASSPGFVSGANVLTF; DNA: TGTGCCAGCTCACCGGGTTTTGTCTCTGGGGCCAACGTCCTGACTTTC
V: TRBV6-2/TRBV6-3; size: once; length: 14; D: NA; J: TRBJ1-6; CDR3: CASIWAGANSPLHF; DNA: TGTGCCAGCATTTGGGCAGGGGCTAATTCACCCCTCCACTTT
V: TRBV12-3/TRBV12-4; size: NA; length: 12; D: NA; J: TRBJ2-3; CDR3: CASSTSRDTQYF; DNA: TGTGCCAGCAGCACTAGCCGGGATACGCAGTATTTT
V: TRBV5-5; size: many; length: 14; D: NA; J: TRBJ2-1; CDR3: CASYSGQTYNEQFF; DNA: TGTGCCAGTTACTCGGGGCAGACCTACAATGAGCAGTTCTTC
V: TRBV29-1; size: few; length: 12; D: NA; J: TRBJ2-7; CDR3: CSTKDGSYEQYF; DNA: TGCAGCACAAAGGACGGCTCCTACGAGCAGTACTTC
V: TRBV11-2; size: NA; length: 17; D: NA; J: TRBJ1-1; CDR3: CASSPQRDAPWDTEAFF; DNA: TGTGCCAGCAGCCCGCAACGGGACGCCCCATGGGACACTGAAGCTTTCTTT
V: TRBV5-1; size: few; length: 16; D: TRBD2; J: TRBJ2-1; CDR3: CASSFRASGSLIEQFF; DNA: TGCGCCAGCAGCTTCCGGGCTAGCGGGAGTTTAATTGAGCAGTTCTTC
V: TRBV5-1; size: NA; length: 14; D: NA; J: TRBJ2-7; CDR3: CASSQAAAGYEQYF; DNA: TGCGCCAGCAGCCAGGCTGCAGCTGGCTACGAGCAGTACTTC
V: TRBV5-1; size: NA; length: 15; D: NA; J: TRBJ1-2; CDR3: CASSPSGGAEYGYTF; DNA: TGCGCCAGCAGCCCTTCGGGGGGGGCCGAGTATGGCTACACCTTC
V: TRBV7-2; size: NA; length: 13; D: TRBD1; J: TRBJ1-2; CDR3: CASSAAGGEGYTF; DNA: TGTGCCAGCAGCGCGGCAGGGGGTGAGGGCTACACCTTC
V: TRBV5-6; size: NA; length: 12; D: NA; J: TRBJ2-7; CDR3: CASSTGSYEQYF; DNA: TGTGCCAGCAGTACAGGGAGCTACGAGCAGTACTTC
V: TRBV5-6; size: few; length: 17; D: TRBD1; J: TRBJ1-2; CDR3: CASSGGTGILRSYGYTF; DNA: TGTGCCAGCAGCGGGGGGACAGGGATCCTGAGGAGCTATGGCTACACCTTC
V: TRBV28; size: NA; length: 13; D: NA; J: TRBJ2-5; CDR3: CATNPRQRETQYF; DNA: TGTGCCACCAACCCCAGACAGCGAGAGACCCAGTACTTC
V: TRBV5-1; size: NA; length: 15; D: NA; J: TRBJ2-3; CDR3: CASSQGGGMSDTQYF; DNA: TGCGCCAGCAGCCAGGGCGGGGGCATGTCAGATACGCAGTATTTT
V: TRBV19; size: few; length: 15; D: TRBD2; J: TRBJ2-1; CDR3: CASTRAGGPGYEQFF; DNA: TGTGCCAGTACCAGGGCGGGAGGGCCTGGGTATGAGCAGTTCTTC
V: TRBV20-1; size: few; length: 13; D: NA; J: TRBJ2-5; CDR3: CSAQAGNQETQYF; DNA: TGCAGTGCCCAGGCTGGGAATCAAGAGACCCAGTACTTC
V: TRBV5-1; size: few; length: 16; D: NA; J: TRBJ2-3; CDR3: CASSPGDTYGADTQYF; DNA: TGCGCCAGCAGCCCCGGGGACACCTACGGCGCAGATACGCAGTATTTT
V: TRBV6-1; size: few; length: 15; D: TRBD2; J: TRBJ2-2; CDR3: CASSTGLAGSGELFF; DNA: TGTGCCAGCAGTACAGGACTAGCGGGCTCCGGGGAGCTGTTTTTT
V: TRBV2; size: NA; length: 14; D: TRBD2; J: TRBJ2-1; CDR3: CAGMGLAGYNEQFF; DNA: TGTGCCGGGATGGGACTAGCGGGGTACAATGAGCAGTTCTTC
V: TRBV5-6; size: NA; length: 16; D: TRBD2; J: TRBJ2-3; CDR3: CASSPSAGKWTDTQYF; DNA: TGTGCCAGCAGCCCCTCAGCGGGGAAATGGACAGATACGCAGTATTTT
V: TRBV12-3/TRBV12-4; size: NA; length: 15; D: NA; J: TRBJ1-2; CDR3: CASSFPSGARLSYTF; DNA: TGTGCCAGCAGTTTCCCCTCAGGGGCGAGATTAAGCTACACCTTC
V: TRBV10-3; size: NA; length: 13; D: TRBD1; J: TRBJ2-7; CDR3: CAISHGDRYEQYF; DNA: TGTGCCATCAGTCATGGGGACAGGTACGAGCAGTACTTC
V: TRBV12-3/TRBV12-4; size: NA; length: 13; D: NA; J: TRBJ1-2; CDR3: CASSLDSFYGYTF; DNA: TGTGCCAGCAGTTTAGACAGTTTCTATGGCTACACCTTC
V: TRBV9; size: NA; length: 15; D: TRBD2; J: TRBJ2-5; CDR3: CASSRTSGYQETQYF; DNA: TGTGCCAGCAGTCGGACTAGCGGGTACCAAGAGACCCAGTACTTC
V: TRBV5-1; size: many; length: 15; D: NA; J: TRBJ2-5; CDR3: CASSLAGVGQETQYF; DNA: TGCGCCAGCAGCTTGGCAGGTGTCGGTCAAGAGACCCAGTACTTC
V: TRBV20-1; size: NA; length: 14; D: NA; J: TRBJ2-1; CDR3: CSAGGGAGHHEQFF; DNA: TGCAGTGCTGGTGGCGGGGCGGGACACCATGAGCAGTTCTTC
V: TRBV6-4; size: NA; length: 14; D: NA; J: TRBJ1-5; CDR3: CAGPGAGQRKPQHF; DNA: TGTGCCGGCCCGGGGGCGGGACAACGAAAGCCCCAGCATTTT
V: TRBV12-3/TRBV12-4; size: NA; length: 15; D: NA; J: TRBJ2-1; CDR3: CASREGVQGVGEQFF; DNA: TGTGCCAGCAGGGAAGGAGTACAGGGAGTCGGTGAGCAGTTCTTC
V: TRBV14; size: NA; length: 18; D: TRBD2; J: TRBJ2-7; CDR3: CASSQDQTSGRIAYEQYF; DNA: TGTGCCAGCAGCCAAGATCAGACTAGCGGGAGGATAGCCTACGAGCAGTACTTC
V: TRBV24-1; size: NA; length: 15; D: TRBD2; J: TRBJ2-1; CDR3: CATANGGADDNEQFF; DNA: TGTGCCACCGCGAACGGGGGGGCTGACGACAATGAGCAGTTCTTC
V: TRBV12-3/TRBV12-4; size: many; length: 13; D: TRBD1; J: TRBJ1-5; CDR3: CASKLTGNQPQHF; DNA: TGTGCCAGCAAACTGACAGGGAATCAGCCCCAGCATTTT
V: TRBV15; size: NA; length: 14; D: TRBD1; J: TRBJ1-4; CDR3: CATSVTGAREKLFF; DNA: TGTGCCACCAGCGTCACAGGGGCCAGGGAAAAACTGTTTTTT
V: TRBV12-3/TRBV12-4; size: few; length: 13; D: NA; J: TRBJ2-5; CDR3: CASSFLGLETQYF; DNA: TGTGCCAGCAGTTTCCTGGGGTTGGAGACCCAGTACTTC
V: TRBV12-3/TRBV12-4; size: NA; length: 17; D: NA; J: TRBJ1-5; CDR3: CASSLSATSYSNQPQHF; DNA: TGTGCCAGCAGCCTATCAGCTACTAGTTATAGCAATCAGCCCCAGCATTTT
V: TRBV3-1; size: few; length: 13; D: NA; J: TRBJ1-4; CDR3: CASSQGGGEKLFF; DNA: TGTGCCAGCAGCCAAGGAGGAGGGGAAAAACTGTTTTTT
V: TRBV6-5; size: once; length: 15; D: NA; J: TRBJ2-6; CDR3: CASSYEGSRANVLTF; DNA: TGTGCCAGCAGTTACGAGGGTTCTAGGGCCAACGTCCTGACTTTC
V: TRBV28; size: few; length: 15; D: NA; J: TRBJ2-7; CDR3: CASRPRTLDSYEQYF; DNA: TGTGCCAGCAGACCACGGACCCTAGATTCCTACGAGCAGTACTTC
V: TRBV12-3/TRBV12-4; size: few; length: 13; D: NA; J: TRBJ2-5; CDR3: CASSLVQQKTQYF; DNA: TGTGCCAGCAGTTTGGTGCAGCAAAAGACCCAGTACTTC
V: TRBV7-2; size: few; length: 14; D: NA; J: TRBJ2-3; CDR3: CASSSRRGSDTQYF; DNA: TGTGCCAGCAGCTCCCGTCGGGGGTCAGATACGCAGTATTTT
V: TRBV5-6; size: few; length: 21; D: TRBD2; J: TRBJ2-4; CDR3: CASSLASLVAGGRIAKNIQYF; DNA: TGTGCCAGCAGCTTGGCCTCTCTAGTAGCGGGAGGACGCATAGCCAAAAACATTCAGTACTTC
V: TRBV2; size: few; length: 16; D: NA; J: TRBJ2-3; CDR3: CASSKEGTPGTDTQYF; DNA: TGTGCCAGCTCCAAAGAGGGGACGCCGGGCACAGATACGCAGTATTTT
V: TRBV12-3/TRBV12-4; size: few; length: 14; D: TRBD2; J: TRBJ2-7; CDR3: CASKTLGLANEQYF; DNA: TGTGCCAGCAAAACCCTGGGACTAGCTAACGAGCAGTACTTC
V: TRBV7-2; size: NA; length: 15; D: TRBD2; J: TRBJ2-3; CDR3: CASSLPAGATDTQYF; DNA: TGTGCCAGCAGCTTACCAGCGGGAGCCACAGATACGCAGTATTTT
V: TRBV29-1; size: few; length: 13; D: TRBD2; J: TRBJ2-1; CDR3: CSVEPGGYNEQFF; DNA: TGCAGCGTTGAACCCGGGGGGTACAATGAGCAGTTCTTC
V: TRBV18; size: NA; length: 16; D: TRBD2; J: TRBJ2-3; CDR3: CASSPTSGDGTDTQYF; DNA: TGTGCCAGCTCACCAACTAGCGGGGACGGCACAGATACGCAGTATTTT
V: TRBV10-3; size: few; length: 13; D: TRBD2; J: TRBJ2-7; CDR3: CATGTSGSYEQYF; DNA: TGTGCCACCGGGACTAGCGGTTCCTACGAGCAGTACTTC
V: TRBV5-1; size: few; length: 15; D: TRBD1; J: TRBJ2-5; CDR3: CASSTGTGGTETQYF; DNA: TGCGCCAGCAGCACTGGGACAGGGGGCACAGAGACCCAGTACTTC